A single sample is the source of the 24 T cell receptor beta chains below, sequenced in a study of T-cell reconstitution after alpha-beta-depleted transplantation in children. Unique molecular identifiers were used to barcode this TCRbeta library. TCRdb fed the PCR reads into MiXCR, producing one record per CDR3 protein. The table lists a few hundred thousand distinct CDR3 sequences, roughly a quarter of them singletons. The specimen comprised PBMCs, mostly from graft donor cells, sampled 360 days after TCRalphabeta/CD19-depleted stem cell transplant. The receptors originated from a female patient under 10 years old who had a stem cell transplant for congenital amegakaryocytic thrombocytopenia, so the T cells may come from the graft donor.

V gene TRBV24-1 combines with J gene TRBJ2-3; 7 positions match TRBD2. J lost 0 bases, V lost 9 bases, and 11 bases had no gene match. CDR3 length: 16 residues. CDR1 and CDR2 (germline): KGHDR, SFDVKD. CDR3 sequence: CATGDGLAESTDTQYF. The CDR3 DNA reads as TGTGCCACCGGAGACGGGCTAGCGGAGAGCACAGATACGCAGTATTTT.

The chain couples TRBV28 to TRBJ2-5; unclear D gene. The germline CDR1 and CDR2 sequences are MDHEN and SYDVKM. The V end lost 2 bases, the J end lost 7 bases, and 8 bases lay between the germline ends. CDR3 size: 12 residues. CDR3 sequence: CASSLPGATQYF. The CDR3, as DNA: TGTGCCAGCAGTTTACCGGGCGCGACCCAGTACTTC.

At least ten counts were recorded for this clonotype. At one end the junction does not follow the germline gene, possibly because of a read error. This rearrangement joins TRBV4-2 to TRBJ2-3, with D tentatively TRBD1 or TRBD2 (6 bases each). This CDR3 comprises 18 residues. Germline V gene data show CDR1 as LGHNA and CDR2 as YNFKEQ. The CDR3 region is CASSQSGLGAGSTDTQYF. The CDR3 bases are TGTGCCAGCAGCCAATCAGGTTTGGGGGCGGGGAGCACAGATACACAGTATTTT.

In DNA, the CDR3 is TGCAGTGCTTCTAGACAGGATATGGGCGGGGAGCTGTTTTTT. This codes for CSASRQDMGGELFF. The chain is built from TRBV20-1 and TRBJ2-2; the D gene is possibly TRBD1 (6 bases). The germline V and J ends were trimmed by 5 bases and 7 bases, with 17 bases remaining between them. The CDR3 runs to 14 residues. Germline lookup yields CDR1 DFQATT and CDR2 SNEGSKA (reference sequence).

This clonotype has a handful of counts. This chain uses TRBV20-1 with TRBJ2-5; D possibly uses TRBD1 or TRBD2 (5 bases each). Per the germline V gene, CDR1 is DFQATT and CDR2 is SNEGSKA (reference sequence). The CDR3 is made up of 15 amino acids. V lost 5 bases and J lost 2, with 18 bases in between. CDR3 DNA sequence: TGCAGTGCTCACCGGGACGGACTCTTACAAGAGACCCAGTACTTC. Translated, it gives CSAHRDGLLQETQYF.

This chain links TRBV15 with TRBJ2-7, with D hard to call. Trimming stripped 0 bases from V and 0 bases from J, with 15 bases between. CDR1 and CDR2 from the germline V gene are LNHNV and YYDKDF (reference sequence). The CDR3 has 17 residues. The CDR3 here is CATSRDVGFWSSYEQYF. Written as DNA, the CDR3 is TGTGCCACCAGCAGAGATGTAGGGTTTTGGAGCTCCTACGAGCAGTACTTC.

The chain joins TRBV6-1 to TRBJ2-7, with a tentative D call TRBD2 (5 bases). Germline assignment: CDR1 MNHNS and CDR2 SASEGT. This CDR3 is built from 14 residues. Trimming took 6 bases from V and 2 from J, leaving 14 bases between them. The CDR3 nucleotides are TGTGCCAGCAGGGAGATCGGACTCACCTACGAGCAGTACTTC. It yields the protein CASREIGLTYEQYF.

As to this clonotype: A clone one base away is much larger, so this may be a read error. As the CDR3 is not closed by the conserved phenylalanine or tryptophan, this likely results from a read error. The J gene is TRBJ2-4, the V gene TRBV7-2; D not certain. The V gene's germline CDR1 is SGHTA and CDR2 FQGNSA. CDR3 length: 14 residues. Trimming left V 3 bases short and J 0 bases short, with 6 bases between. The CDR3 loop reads CASSLGVAKNIQYS. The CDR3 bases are TGTGCCAGCAGCTTGGGTGTAGCCAAAAACATTCAGTACTCC.

Here the CDR3 reads CSASGTNTGELFF. In nucleotides, the CDR3 is TGCAGTGCTAGCGGGACGAACACCGGGGAGCTGTTTTTT. The chain is built from TRBV20-1 and TRBJ2-2; TRBD2 is a possible D gene (5 bases). Germline V gene lookup returns CDR1 DFQATT and CDR2 SNEGSKA (reference sequence). With 3 bases removed from V and 0 bases from J, the gap between germline ends came to 5 bases. The CDR3 spans 13 residues.

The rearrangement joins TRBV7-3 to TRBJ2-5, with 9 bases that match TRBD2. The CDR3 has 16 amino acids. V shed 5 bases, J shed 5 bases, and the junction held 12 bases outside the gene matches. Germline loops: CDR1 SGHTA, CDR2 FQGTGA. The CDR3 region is CASSPVAGGPRETQYF. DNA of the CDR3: TGTGCCAGCAGCCCCGTGGCGGGAGGGCCTCGGGAGACCCAGTACTTC.

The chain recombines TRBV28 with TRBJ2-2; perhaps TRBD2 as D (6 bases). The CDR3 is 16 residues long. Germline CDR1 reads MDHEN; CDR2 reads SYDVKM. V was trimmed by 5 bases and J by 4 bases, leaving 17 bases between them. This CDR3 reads CASSPAGGKFTGELFF. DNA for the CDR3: TGTGCCAGCAGTCCCGCCGGGGGAAAATTCACCGGGGAGCTGTTTTTT.

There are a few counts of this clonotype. CDR3 sequence reads: CASSQLYRVGNQPQHF. The CDR3 coding sequence is TGCGCCAGCAGCCAATTGTACAGGGTCGGCAATCAGCCCCAGCATTTT. This rearrangement joins TRBV4-1 to TRBJ1-5, with D possibly being TRBD1 (6 bases). There are 16 residues in the CDR3. CDR1 is MGHRA and CDR2 is YSYEKL in the germline V gene. V lost 2 bases, J lost 2 bases, and 13 bases lay in between.

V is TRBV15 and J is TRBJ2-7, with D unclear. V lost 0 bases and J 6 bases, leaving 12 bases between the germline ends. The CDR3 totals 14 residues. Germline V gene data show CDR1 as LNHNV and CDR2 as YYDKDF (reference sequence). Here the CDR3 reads CATSRDIQLSEQYF. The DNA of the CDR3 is TGTGCCACCAGCAGAGATATTCAGCTATCCGAGCAGTACTTC.

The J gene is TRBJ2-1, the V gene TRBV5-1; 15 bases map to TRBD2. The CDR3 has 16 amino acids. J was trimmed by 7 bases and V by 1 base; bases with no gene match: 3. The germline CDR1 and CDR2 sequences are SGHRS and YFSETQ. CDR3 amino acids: CASSLYGLAGGNEQFF. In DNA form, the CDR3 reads TGCGCCAGCAGCTTGTACGGACTAGCGGGAGGGAATGAGCAGTTCTTC. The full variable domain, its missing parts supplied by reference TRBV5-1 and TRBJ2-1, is KAGVTQTPRYLIKTRGQQVTLSCSPISGHRSVSWYQQTPGQGLQFLFEYFSETQRNKGNFPGRFSGRQFSNSRSEMNVSTLELGDSALYLCASSLYGLAGGNEQFFGPGTRLTVL.

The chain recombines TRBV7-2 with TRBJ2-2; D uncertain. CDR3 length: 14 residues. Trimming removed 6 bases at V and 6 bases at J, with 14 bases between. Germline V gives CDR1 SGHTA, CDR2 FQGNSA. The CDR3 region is CASSHQYVAGELFF. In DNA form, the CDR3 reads TGTGCCAGCAGTCACCAATATGTGGCCGGGGAGCTGTTTTTT. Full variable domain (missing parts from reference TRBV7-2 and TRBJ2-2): GAGVSQSPSNKVTEKGKDVELRCDPISGHTALYWYRQSLGQGLEFLIYFQGNSAPDKSGLPSDRFSAERTGGSVSTLTIQRTQQEDSAVYLCASSHQYVAGELFFGEGSRLTVL.

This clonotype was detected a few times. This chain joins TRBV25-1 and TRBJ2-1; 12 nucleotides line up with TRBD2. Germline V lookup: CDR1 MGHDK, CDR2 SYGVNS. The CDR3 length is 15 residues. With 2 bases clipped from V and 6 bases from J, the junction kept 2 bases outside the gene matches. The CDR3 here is CASSERLAGVNEQFF. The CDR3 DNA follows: TGTGCCAGCAGTGAACGACTAGCGGGAGTCAATGAGCAGTTCTTC.

Written as DNA, the CDR3 is TGTGCCAGCAGGCCTCCGGTCGGGACAGGGGCCGGGGAGCTGTTTTTT. Protein sequence: CASRPPVGTGAGELFF. The chain carries TRBV6-2 or TRBV6-3 and TRBJ2-2, with 10 bases aligning to TRBD1. The CDR3 totals 16 residues. Per the germline V gene, CDR1 is MNHEY and CDR2 is SVGEGT. V was pared by 6 bases and J by 6 bases, with 10 bases of the junction left unmatched.

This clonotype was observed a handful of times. The CDR3, as DNA: TGTGCCAGCAGCCCCCGGGAGACACACTCTGGGGCCAACGTCCTGACTTTC. It yields the protein CASSPRETHSGANVLTF. This rearrangement joins TRBV14 to TRBJ2-6, with D tentatively TRBD2 (6 bases). V was pared by 4 bases and J by 0 bases, with 13 bases between. Germline CDR1 SGHDN, CDR2 FVKESK. CDR3 length equals 17 residues.

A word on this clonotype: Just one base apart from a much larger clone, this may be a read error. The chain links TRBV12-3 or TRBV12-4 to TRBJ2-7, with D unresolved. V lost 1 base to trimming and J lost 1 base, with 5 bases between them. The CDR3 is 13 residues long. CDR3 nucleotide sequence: TGTGCCAGCAGTTTAGACAAGTCCTACGAGCAGTACTTC. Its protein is CASSLDKSYEQYF.

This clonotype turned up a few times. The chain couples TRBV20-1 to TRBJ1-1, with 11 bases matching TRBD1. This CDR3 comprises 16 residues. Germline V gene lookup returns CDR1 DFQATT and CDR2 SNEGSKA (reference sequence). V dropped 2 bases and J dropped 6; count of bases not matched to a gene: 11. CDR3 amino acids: CSARHGQGAMLSEAFF. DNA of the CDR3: TGCAGTGCTAGACACGGACAGGGGGCTATGTTGTCTGAAGCTTTCTTT.

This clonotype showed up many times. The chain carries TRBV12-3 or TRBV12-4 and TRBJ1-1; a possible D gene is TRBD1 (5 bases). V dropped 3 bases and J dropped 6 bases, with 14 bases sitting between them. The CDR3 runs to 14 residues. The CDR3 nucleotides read TGTGCCAGCAGTTTGCAGGGAACGTTCCCTGAAGCTTTCTTT. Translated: CASSLQGTFPEAFF.

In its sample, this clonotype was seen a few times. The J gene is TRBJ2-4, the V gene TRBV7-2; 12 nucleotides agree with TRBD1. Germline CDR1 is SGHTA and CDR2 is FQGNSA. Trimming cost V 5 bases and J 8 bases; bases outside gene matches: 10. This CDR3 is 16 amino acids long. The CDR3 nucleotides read TGTGCCAGCAGCCGCAGGGGGACAGGGGGCCAAGACATTCAGTACTTC. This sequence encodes CASSRRGTGGQDIQYF.

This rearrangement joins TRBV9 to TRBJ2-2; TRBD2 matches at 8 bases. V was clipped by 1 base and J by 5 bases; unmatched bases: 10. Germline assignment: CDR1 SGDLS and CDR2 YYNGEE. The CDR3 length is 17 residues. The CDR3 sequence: CASSVRPSGFGTGELFF. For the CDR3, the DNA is TGTGCCAGCAGCGTACGCCCTAGCGGGTTTGGAACCGGGGAGCTGTTTTTT.

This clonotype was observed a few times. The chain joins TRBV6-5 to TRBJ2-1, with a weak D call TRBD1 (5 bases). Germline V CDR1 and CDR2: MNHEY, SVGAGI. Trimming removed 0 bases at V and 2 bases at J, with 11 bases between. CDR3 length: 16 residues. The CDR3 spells CASSYSIVDTYNEQFF. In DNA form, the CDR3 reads TGTGCCAGCAGTTACTCGATTGTGGACACCTACAATGAGCAGTTCTTC.